In its sample, the clone carrying this T cell receptor (beta chain) was seen many times. Its target is unknown. This specimen comes from a study of neurological immune-mediated disorders. Overall study: Within the group of 34 multiple sclerosis patients, about 30 were relapsing-remitting, while 3 were secondary progressive.

Study-wide results and caveats: The greatest degree of TCR clonal expansion was observed in HTLV-1-associated myelopathy, with the lowest in multiple sclerosis, below that of healthy controls.

The cDNA was generated by 5'RACE with 10-nucleotide random UMIs. TCRdb used MiXCR to reprocess the 5' RACE reads, holding one entry per CDR3 protein. The repertoire holds approximately 40,000 distinct CDR3 sequences, with around 4% as singletons. The germline CDR1 and CDR2 sequences are SGHRS and YFSETQ. Trimming took off 4 bases at V and 1 base at J, with 16 bases between the two ends. This CDR3 is built from 16 residues. Material: PBMCs. The chain recombines TRBV5-1 with TRBJ2-3, with D maybe TRBD2 (6 bases). The sequence came from a man aged 30 to 45 with multiple sclerosis. The chain's CDR3 is CASSPASGTRTDTQYF. DNA for the CDR3: TGCGCCAGCAGCCCTGCGTCCGGGACTCGCACAGATACGCAGTATTTT.